This T cell receptor (beta chain) comes out of a study of beta chain features in type 1 diabetes. V lost 6 bases, J lost 5 bases, and 14 bases lay in between. CDR3 length equals 14 residues. Germline V lookup: CDR1 MNHEY, CDR2 SVGAGI. Reverse transcription of all isolated RNA meant that expressed TCRB transcripts were sequenced. This table comes from immunoSEQ multiplex PCR, and its TCRdb copy is limited to in-frame clones, with some not included. The sample consists of 900,000 or so clones, around a sixth of them appearing once. The TCR was taken from a woman between 18 and 29 years old in good health. Sequenced material: naive CD4+ T cells from blood. The chain is built from TRBV6-5 and TRBJ2-1; maybe TRBD1 (6 bases). The CDR3 region is CASSSTGSHNEQFF. CDR3 coding DNA: TGTGCCAGCAGCTCGACAGGTTCTCACAATGAGCAGTTCTTC.